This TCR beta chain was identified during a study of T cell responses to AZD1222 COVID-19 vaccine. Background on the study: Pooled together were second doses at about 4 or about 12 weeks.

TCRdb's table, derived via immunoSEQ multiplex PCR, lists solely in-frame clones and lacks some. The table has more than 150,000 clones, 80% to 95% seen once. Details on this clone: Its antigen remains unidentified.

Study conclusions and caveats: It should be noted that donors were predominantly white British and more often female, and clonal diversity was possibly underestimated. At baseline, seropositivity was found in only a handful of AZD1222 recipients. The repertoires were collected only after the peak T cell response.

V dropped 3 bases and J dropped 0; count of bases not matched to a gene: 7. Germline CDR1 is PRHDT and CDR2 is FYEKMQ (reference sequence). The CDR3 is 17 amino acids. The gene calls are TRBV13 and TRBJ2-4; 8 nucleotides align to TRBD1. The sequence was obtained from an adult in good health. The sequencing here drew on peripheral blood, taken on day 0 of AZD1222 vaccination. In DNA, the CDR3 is TGTGCCAGCAGCTTGAACGGACAGGGCCCAGCCAAAAACATTCAGTACTTC. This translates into CASSLNGQGPAKNIQYF.